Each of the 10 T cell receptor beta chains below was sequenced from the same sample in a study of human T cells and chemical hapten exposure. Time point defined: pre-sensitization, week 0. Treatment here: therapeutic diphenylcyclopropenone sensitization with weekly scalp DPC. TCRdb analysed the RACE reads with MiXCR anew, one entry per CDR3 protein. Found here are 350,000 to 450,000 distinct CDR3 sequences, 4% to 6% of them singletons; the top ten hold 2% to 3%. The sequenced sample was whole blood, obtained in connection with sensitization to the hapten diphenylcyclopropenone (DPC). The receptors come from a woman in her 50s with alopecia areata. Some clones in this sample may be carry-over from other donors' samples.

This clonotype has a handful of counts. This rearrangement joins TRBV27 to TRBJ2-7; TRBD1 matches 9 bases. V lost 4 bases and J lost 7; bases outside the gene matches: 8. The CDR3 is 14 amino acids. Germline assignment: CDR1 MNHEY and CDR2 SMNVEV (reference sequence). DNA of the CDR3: TGTGCCAGCAGTTCGCCGGGACAGGGTTTGGAGCAGTACTTC. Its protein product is CASSSPGQGLEQYF.

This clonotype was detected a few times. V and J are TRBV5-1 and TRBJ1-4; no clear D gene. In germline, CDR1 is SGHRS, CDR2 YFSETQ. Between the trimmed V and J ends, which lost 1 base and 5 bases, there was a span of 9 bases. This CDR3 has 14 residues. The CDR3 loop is CASSLHFQNEKLFF. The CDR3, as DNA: TGCGCCAGCAGCTTGCATTTTCAAAATGAAAAACTGTTTTTT.

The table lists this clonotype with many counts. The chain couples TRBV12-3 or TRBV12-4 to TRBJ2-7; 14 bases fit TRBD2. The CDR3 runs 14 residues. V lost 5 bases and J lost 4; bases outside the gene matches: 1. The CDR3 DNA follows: TGTGCCAGCAGTCGACTAGCGGGAGGGTACGAGCAGTACTTC. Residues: CASSRLAGGYEQYF.

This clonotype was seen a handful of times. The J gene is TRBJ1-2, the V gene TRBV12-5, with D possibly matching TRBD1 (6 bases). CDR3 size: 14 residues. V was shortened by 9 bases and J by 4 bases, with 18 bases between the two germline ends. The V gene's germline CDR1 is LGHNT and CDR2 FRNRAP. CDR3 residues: CASGERGSSYGYTF. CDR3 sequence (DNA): TGTGCTAGCGGGGAGAGGGGGTCCTCCTATGGCTACACCTTC.

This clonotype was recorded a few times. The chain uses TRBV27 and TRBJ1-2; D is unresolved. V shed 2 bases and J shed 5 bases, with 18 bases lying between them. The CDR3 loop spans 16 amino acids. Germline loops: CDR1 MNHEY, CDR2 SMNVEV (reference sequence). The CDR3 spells CASSLRQDRPLYGYTF. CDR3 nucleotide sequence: TGTGCCAGCAGTTTAAGGCAGGATCGACCTTTATATGGCTACACCTTC.

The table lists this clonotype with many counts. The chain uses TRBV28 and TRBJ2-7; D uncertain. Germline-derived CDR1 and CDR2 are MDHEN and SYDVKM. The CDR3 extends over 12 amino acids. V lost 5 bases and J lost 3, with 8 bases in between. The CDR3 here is CASSPNYYEQYF. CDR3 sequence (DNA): TGTGCCAGCAGTCCCAATTACTACGAGCAGTACTTC.

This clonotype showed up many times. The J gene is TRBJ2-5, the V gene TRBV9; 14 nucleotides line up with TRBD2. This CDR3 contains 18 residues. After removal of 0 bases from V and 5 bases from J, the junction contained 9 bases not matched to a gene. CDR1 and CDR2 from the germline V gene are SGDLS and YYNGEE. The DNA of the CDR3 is TGTGCCAGCAGCGTAGCCCCTGGGACTAGCGGGAGAGTGGAGACCCAGTACTTC. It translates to CASSVAPGTSGRVETQYF.

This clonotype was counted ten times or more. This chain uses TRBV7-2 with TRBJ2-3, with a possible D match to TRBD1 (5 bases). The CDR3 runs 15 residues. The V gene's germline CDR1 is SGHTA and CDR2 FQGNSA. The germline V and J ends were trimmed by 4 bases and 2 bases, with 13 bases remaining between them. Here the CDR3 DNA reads TGTGCCAGCAGCTCTCGACAGACCCTCACAGATACGCAGTATTTT. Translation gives CASSSRQTLTDTQYF.

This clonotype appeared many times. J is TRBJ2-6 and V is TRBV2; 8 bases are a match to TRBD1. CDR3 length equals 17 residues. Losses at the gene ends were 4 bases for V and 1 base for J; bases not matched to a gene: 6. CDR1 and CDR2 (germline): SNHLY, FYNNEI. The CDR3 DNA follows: TGTGCCAGCAGTGGAGACAGGGGTGGTTCTGGGGCCAACGTCCTGACTTTC. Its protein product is CASSGDRGGSGANVLTF.

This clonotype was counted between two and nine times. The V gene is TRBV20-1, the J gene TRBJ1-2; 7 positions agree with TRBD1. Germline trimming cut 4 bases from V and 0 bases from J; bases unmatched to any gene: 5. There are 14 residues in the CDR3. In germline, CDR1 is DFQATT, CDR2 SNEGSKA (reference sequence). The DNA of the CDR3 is TGCAGTGCTATCCGGGACAGCACTAACTATGGCTACACCTTC. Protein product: CSAIRDSTNYGYTF.